This TCR beta chain originates from a study of T cells in Graves' hyperthyroidism and ophthalmopathy. Remarks on this clonotype: The junction and the germline gene differ at one end; a read error may be behind it.

Per germline, CDR1 SNHLY and CDR2 FYNNEI. This CDR3 contains 13 residues. Authors of the study amplified TCR beta CDR3 regions from RNA transcripts. The HTBI primer set served for first-round RT-PCR of the TCR CDR3. In TCRdb, the multiplex PCR reads were re-called with MiXCR into one record per CDR3 protein. The sample lists about 52,000 distinct CDR3 sequences, around half occurring once. The TCR originated in a woman in her forties or fifties with Graves' ophthalmopathy. The genes are TRBV2 and TRBJ2-7; no reliable D call. The sequencing input was blood. The DNA of the CDR3 is TGTGCCAGCAGTGACCGGGCCTCCCACGAGCAGTACTTC. Protein product: CASSDRASHEQYF.